Here is one T cell receptor beta chain with its context. Its matching antigen is unknown. The CDR3 contains 16 residues. V lost 0 bases, J lost 2 bases, and 7 bases stayed unmatched. The germline V gene encodes CDR1 LGHNA and CDR2 YSLEER. The PCR ran on 60 Vbeta and 13 Jbeta primers. The protocol was immunoSEQ multiplex PCR, while the TCRdb copy is restricted to in-frame clones and leaves out a portion. The data contain roughly 130,000 clones, over 60% of them seen just once; the ten biggest clones take up 1% to 1.5%. The data were taken from a study of cytomegalovirus exposure and HLA in healthy donors. General study results and limits: Sequence variants that were highly shared formed a cluster that was likely a sequencing artifact. In a later analysis, HLA-associated beta chains showed higher expansion and lower generation probabilities than comparable chains. There were several of the most significant clusters that appeared linked to common viral pathogens in a later analysis. It was 150 or so TCR beta chains that were listed as cytomegalovirus-associated.

This clonotype was sampled from a male donor in good health and CMV-seropositive. The chain links TRBV4-3 to TRBJ2-7, with 7 bases lining up with TRBD1. Specimen: PBMCs. CDR3 nucleotide sequence: TGCGCCAGCAGCCAAGAAGTGACAGGGAGTCCCTACGAGCAGTACTTC. Its translation is CASSQEVTGSPYEQYF.